The 17 T cell receptor beta chains presented below share a single source sample, sequenced in a study of spatial heterogeneity in lung cancer. Described time point: sample taken at primary tumor resection. Whole RNA, which was extracted from tumor, nontumor lung tissue or frozen PBMC, was sequenced without any cell sorting. TCRdb fed the 5' RACE reads into MiXCR, producing one record per CDR3 protein. Of more than 9,000 distinct CDR3 sequences in the sample, 8.6% were seen once. Sequencing was performed on PBMCs, taken at surgery. Source of these receptors: a male donor with early-stage non-small cell lung cancer.

This clonotype was observed a handful of times. This sequence joins TRBV12-3 or TRBV12-4 and TRBJ2-5; D is possibly TRBD1 (5 bases). V was trimmed by 3 bases and J by 5 bases, leaving 13 bases between them. This CDR3 contains 14 residues. Written as DNA, the CDR3 is TGTGCCAGCAGTTTCGGGCAGGGCGGTGAGACCCAGTACTTC. Protein product: CASSFGQGGETQYF.

The sample holds many counts of this clonotype. The J gene is TRBJ2-5, the V gene TRBV27; no reliable D call. Germline CDR1 reads MNHEY; CDR2 reads SMNVEV (reference sequence). Trimming shortened V by 6 bases and J by 5 bases, and 10 bases separated the two germline ends. The CDR3 spans 12 residues. The CDR3: CASRTNPETQYF. CDR3 in DNA: TGTGCCAGCAGGACAAACCCGGAGACCCAGTACTTC.

This clonotype has at least ten counts. The gene calls are TRBV5-1 and TRBJ2-7; D is perhaps TRBD1 or TRBD2 (5 bases each). V gave up 0 bases and J gave up 6 bases, with 7 bases separating them. CDR1 SGHRS and CDR2 YFSETQ come from the germline V gene. The CDR3 covers 12 residues. CDR3: CASSLVRGEQYF. As DNA, the CDR3 is TGCGCCAGCAGCTTGGTGAGGGGCGAGCAGTACTTC.

This clonotype was counted at least ten times. The chain recombines TRBV5-1 with TRBJ2-5, with D perhaps matching TRBD1 or TRBD2 (7 bases each). Germline lookup yields CDR1 SGHRS and CDR2 YFSETQ. This CDR3 region has 15 residues. The V and J ends lost 3 bases and 5 bases respectively, with 17 bases between them. The CDR3 reads CASSSGGGGPETQYF. Written as DNA, the CDR3 is TGCGCCAGCAGCTCGGGAGGAGGGGGCCCTGAGACCCAGTACTTC.

This clonotype was counted many times. The CDR3 bases are TGTGCCAGCAGCACTAGCGTCTCTCACACCGGGGAGCTGTTTTTT. Its translation: CASSTSVSHTGELFF. V gene TRBV7-7 combines with J gene TRBJ2-2; 7 bases are a match to TRBD2. CDR3 size: 15 residues. Per germline, CDR1 SSHAT and CDR2 FNYEAQ (reference sequence). The V segment lost 5 bases and the J segment 3 bases; nucleotides outside the gene matches: 6.

This clonotype showed up many times. The V gene is TRBV6-5, the J gene TRBJ1-6; D ambiguous. From germline, CDR1 is MNHEY and CDR2 SVGAGI. The CDR3 totals 14 residues. The germline V and J ends were trimmed by 4 bases and 9 bases, with 13 bases remaining between them. Here the CDR3 reads CASSSAVGISPLHF. The CDR3 DNA sequence: TGTGCCAGCAGTTCGGCTGTAGGAATTTCACCCCTCCACTTT.

In its sample, this clonotype is medium-sized (0.01 to 0.1%). The chain carries TRBV18 and TRBJ1-6; D may be TRBD1 (6 bases). Trimming shortened V by 2 bases and J by 9 bases, and 14 bases separated the two germline ends. CDR3 size: 15 residues. Germline V gene sequence: CDR1 KGHSH, CDR2 LQKENI. Here the CDR3 reads CASSPDRSTGSPLHF. The CDR3 coding sequence is TGTGCCAGCTCACCAGACAGGTCGACGGGTTCACCCCTCCACTTT.

This clonotype showed up many times. The rearrangement links TRBV9 to TRBJ2-3; 9 bases match TRBD1. V lost 4 bases to trimming and J lost 3 bases; unmatched junction nucleotides: 3. The CDR3 length is 14 residues. Germline CDR1 SGDLS, CDR2 YYNGEE. The CDR3 sequence is CASSTGQGTDTQYF. The CDR3, as DNA: TGTGCCAGCAGCACCGGACAGGGGACAGATACGCAGTATTTT.

This clonotype was seen more than once but under ten times. The chain joins TRBV15 to TRBJ1-4; D is unclear. The CDR3 has 15 amino acids. Trimming stripped 3 bases from V and 8 bases from J, with 16 bases between. CDR1 is LNHNV and CDR2 is YYDKDF in the germline V gene (reference sequence). CDR3 in amino acids: CATSSGRSRNEKLFF. CDR3 nucleotide sequence: TGTGCCACCAGCAGCGGCAGGAGTAGAAACGAAAAACTGTTTTTT.

By its share, this clonotype is medium-sized. V usage is TRBV4-3 and J usage is TRBJ2-1, with D unclear. CDR1 LGHNA and CDR2 YSLEER come from the germline V gene. The CDR3 spans 15 residues. Deletions cut 0 bases from V and 4 bases from J, with 10 bases between. CDR3 protein: CASSQDSGSYNEQFF. CDR3 nucleotide sequence: TGCGCCAGCAGCCAAGATTCAGGAAGTTACAATGAGCAGTTCTTC.

This clonotype is medium-sized in the sample. V and J are TRBV5-1 and TRBJ2-1, with 9 positions matching TRBD2. The germline V gene encodes CDR1 SGHRS and CDR2 YFSETQ. The CDR3 sequence is 16 residues long. Unmatched junction bases numbered 12, after V lost 3 bases and J lost 8 bases. The CDR3 reads CASSSGTGTSNDEQFF. The CDR3 DNA reads TGCGCCAGCAGCTCCGGGACCGGGACTAGCAACGATGAGCAGTTCTTC.

This clonotype has a count of ten or more. The chain combines TRBV7-9 with TRBJ2-1; D perhaps matches TRBD1 (5 bases). V dropped 5 bases and J dropped 1 base, with 12 bases sitting between them. The CDR3 has 15 residues. Germline loops: CDR1 SEHNR, CDR2 FQNEAQ (reference sequence). The CDR3 region is CASSKDSVSYNEQFF. The CDR3, as DNA: TGTGCCAGCAGCAAAGACAGCGTATCCTACAATGAGCAGTTCTTC.

This clonotype was detected ten times or more. The chain is built from TRBV5-1 and TRBJ2-3, with 11 bases lining up with TRBD2. With 1 base clipped from V and 0 bases from J, the junction kept 4 bases outside the gene matches. CDR1 and CDR2 from the germline V gene are SGHRS and YFSETQ. CDR3 size: 17 residues. The chain's CDR3 is CASSLTSGGSSTDTQYF. DNA of the CDR3: TGCGCCAGCAGCTTGACTAGCGGGGGATCTAGCACAGATACGCAGTATTTT. Using reference TRBV5-1 and TRBJ2-3 for the parts outside the CDR3, the full variable domain is KAGVTQTPRYLIKTRGQQVTLSCSPISGHRSVSWYQQTPGQGLQFLFEYFSETQRNKGNFPGRFSGRQFSNSRSEMNVSTLELGDSALYLCASSLTSGGSSTDTQYFGPGTRLTVL.

The rearrangement uses TRBV3-1 and TRBJ2-4; D remains unclear. CDR1 and CDR2 (germline): LGHDT, YNNKEL (reference sequence). This CDR3 region has 12 residues. Trimming removed 0 bases at V and 6 bases at J, with 3 bases between. In DNA, the CDR3 is TGTGCCAGCAGCCAAGACTTAAACATTCAGTACTTC. This gives the protein CASSQDLNIQYF.

This clonotype is categorized as medium-sized. The rearrangement links TRBV27 to TRBJ1-5; D gene unclear. The CDR3 is 14 residues long. V was clipped by 2 bases and J by 6 bases, with 11 bases between them. CDR1 MNHEY and CDR2 SMNVEV come from the germline V gene (reference sequence). CDR3 DNA sequence: TGTGCCAGCAGTTTAGTCGGGCATAGTCAGCCCCAGCATTTT. Translation gives CASSLVGHSQPQHF.

This clonotype was seen many times. The chain employs TRBV12-3 or TRBV12-4 and TRBJ2-1, with a possible D match to TRBD2 (6 bases). CDR3 length: 14 amino acids. V was pared by 6 bases and J by 5 bases, with 14 bases between. The CDR3 sequence: CASSRQTRHNEQFF. DNA of the CDR3: TGTGCCAGCAGCCGCCAGACTAGGCACAATGAGCAGTTCTTC.

In its sample, this clonotype was seen many times. V is TRBV27 and J is TRBJ2-7, with 7 positions matching TRBD1. V shed 2 bases, J shed 7 bases, and the junction held 11 bases outside the gene matches. Germline CDR1 is MNHEY and CDR2 is SMNVEV (reference sequence). The CDR3 loop spans 15 amino acids. CDR3 nucleotide sequence: TGTGCCAGCAGTTTAAAACAGGGGTCCCTTAGGGAGCAGTACTTC. Translating it yields CASSLKQGSLREQYF.